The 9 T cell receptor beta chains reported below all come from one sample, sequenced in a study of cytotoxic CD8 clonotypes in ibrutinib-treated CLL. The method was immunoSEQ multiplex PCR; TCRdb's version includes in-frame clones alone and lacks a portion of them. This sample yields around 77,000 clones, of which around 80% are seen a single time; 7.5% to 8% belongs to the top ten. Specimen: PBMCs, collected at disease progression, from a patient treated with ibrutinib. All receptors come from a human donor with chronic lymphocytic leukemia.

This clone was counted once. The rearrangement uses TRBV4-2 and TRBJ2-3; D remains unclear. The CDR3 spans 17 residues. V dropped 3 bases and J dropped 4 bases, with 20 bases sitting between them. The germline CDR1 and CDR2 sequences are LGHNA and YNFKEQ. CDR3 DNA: TGTGCCAGCAGCCAGCTTCTAGGGTCAGGAATAGCAGATACGCAGTATTTT. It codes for CASSQLLGSGIADTQYF.

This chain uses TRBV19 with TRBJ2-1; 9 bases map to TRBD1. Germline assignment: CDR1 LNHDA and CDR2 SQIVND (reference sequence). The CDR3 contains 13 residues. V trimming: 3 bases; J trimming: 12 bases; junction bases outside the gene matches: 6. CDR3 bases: TGTGCCAGTAGTATTCACAGGGGGCGAGGGCAGTTCTTC. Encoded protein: CASSIHRGRGQFF.

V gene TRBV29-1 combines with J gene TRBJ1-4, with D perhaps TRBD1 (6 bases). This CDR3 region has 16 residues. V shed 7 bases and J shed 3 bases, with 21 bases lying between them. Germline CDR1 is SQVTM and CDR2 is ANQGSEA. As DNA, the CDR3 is TGCAGCGCCGGATCGACGCAGGGGTTATCTAATGAAAAACTGTTTTTT. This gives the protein CSAGSTQGLSNEKLFF. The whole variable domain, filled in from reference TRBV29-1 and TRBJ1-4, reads SAVISQKPSRDICQRGTSLTIQCQVDSQVTMMFWYRQQPGQSLTLIATANQGSEATYESGFVIDKFPISRPNLTFSTLTVSNMSPEDSSIYLCSAGSTQGLSNEKLFFGSGTQLSVL.

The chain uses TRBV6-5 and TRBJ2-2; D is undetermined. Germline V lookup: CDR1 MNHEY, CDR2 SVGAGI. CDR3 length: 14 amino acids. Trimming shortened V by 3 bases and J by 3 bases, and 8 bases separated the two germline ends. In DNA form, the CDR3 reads TGTGCCAGCAGTTATTGGGTTTACACCGGGGAGCTGTTTTTT. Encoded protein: CASSYWVYTGELFF.

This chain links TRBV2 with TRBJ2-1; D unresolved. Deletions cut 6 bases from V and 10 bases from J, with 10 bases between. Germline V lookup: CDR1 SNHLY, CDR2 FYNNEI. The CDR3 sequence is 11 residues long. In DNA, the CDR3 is TGTGCCAGCAGGTCCGACGCAGAGCAGTTCTTC. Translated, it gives CASRSDAEQFF. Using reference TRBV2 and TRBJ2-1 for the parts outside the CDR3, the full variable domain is EPEVTQTPSHQVTQMGQEVILRCVPISNHLYFYWYRQILGQKVEFLVSFYNNEISEKSEIFDDQFSVERPDGSNFTLKIRSTKLEDSAMYFCASRSDAEQFFGPGTRLTVL.

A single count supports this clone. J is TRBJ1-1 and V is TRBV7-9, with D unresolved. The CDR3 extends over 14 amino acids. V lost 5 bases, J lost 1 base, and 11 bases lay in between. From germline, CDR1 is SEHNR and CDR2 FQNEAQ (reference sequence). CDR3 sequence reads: CASSRSRGNTEAFF. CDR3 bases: TGTGCCAGCAGCCGAAGCAGAGGGAACACTGAAGCTTTCTTT.

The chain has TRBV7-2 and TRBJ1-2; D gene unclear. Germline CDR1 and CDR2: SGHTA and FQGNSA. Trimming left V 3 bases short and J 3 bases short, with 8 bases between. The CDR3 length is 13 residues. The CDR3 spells CASSFSRDYGYTF. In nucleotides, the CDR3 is TGTGCCAGCAGCTTTTCCAGAGACTATGGCTACACCTTC.

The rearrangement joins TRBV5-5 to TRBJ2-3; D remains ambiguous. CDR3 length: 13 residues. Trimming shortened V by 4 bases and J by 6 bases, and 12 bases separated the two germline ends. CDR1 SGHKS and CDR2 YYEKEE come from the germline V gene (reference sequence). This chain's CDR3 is CASSTTMADTQYF. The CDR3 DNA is TGTGCCAGCAGCACAACCATGGCGGATACGCAGTATTTT.

In DNA form, the CDR3 reads TGTGCCATCAGTGAAGGTCCGGTGGGTTACGAGCAGTACTTC. Amino acid sequence: CAISEGPVGYEQYF. The chain links TRBV10-3 to TRBJ2-7; D is unclear. V shed 3 bases and J shed 4 bases, with 13 bases lying between them. The germline V gene encodes CDR1 ENHRY and CDR2 SYGVKD. The CDR3 is 14 amino acids.